This T cell receptor beta chain was profiled in a study of long-term antiretroviral therapy in people with HIV. Sequencing relied on immunoSEQ assay v3.0, run at survey level. Clones were read by immunoSEQ multiplex PCR, and TCRdb kept only the in-frame ones, dropping some. The sample has about 12,000 clones; 75% to 85% are singletons. This clone was seen only once. This material consisted of unsorted PBMCs, taken 3.4 years after starting antiretroviral therapy. The receptor's source is a man aged 35-49 years with HIV.

This CDR3 reads CASSAGRMNTEAFF. The CDR3 DNA sequence: TGTGCCAGCAGCGCGGGGCGGATGAACACTGAAGCTTTCTTT. This chain connects TRBV5-4 to TRBJ1-1; D is possibly TRBD1 (5 bases). V gave up 4 bases and J gave up 0 bases, with 10 bases separating them. The CDR3 loop spans 14 amino acids. Germline-derived CDR1 and CDR2 are SGHNT and YYREEE (reference sequence).